The 22 T cell receptor beta chains presented below share a single source sample, sequenced in a study of control samples from healthy donors and cancer patients. Profiling relied on immunoSEQ multiplex PCR, and the TCRdb table lists in-frame clones only, not all of them. The sample lists approximately 140,000 clones; more than 80% were seen once. Material for sequencing was blood. The receptors were sampled from a young man in good health.

The V and J genes are TRBV24-1 and TRBJ1-1; D possibly corresponds to TRBD1 (5 bases). CDR1 is KGHDR and CDR2 is SFDVKD in the germline V gene. V was trimmed by 1 base and J by 5 bases, leaving 13 bases between them. The CDR3 has 15 amino acids. In DNA, the CDR3 is TGTGCCACCAGTGATTTCAGGGAGGGATGTACTGAAGCTTTCTTT. Amino acid sequence: CATSDFREGCTEAFF.

The chain carries TRBV18 and TRBJ2-5; 14 bases match TRBD2. V trimming: 1 base; J trimming: 5 bases; junction bases outside the gene matches: 0. The germline V gene encodes CDR1 KGHSH and CDR2 LQKENI. CDR3 length: 15 residues. In DNA, the CDR3 is TGTGCCAGCTCACCACGGACTAGCGGGGGGGAGACCCAGTACTTC. It yields the protein CASSPRTSGGETQYF. The whole variable domain, filled in from reference TRBV18 and TRBJ2-5, reads NAGVMQNPRHLVRRRGQEARLRCSPMKGHSHVYWYRQLPEEGLKFMVYLQKENIIDESGMPKERFSAEFPKEGPSILRIQQVVRGDSAAYFCASSPRTSGGETQYFGPGTRLLVL.

The chain has TRBV7-2 and TRBJ2-5, with 7 nucleotides matching TRBD2. The CDR3 consists of 14 residues. In germline, CDR1 is SGHTA, CDR2 FQGNSA. The junction had 0 bases not matched to a gene; V was cut back by 0 bases and J by 2 bases. The CDR3 here is CASSLAGLQETQYF. CDR3 DNA sequence: TGTGCCAGCAGCTTAGCGGGACTACAAGAGACCCAGTACTTC.

This chain joins TRBV6-2 or TRBV6-3 and TRBJ2-3; D remains ambiguous. Germline V gene data show CDR1 as MNHEY and CDR2 as SVGEGT. This CDR3 comprises 13 residues. The germline V and J ends were trimmed by 3 bases and 2 bases, with 6 bases remaining between them. CDR3 in amino acids: CASSYDSTDTQYF. DNA for the CDR3: TGTGCCAGCAGTTATGACTCCACAGATACGCAGTATTTT.

As concerns this clone: One junction end does not reproduce the germline sequence, and a read error may be involved. V and J are TRBV7-2 and TRBJ2-7; the match to TRBD2 covers 7 bases. The CDR3 covers 16 residues. CDR1 SGHTA and CDR2 FQGNSA come from the germline V gene. The CDR3 region has the DNA TGTGCCGGCAGCTTGGAGGGAGCTAGCGGCTCCTACGAGCAGTACTTC. Residues: CAGSLEGASGSYEQYF.

The V and J genes are TRBV6-5 and TRBJ1-2; 7 nucleotides line up with TRBD1. The CDR3 extends over 15 amino acids. In germline, CDR1 is MNHEY, CDR2 SVGAGI. Trimming at V came to 7 bases and at J to 4 bases, leaving 12 bases not matched to a gene. The CDR3 nucleotides are TGTGCCAGCACCGATTCGTTTTCAGGGGGCTATGGCTACACCTTC. Encoded protein: CASTDSFSGGYGYTF.

The chain couples TRBV11-2 to TRBJ1-2; D is ambiguous. V was trimmed by 4 bases and J by 5 bases, leaving 23 bases between them. CDR1 is SGHAT, CDR2 FQNNGV, per germline. CDR3 length: 17 amino acids. CDR3 region: CASSSRVREGVAYGYTF. The CDR3 nucleotides read TGTGCCAGCAGCTCAAGGGTGCGTGAGGGAGTGGCTTATGGCTACACCTTC.

This sequence joins TRBV7-6 and TRBJ1-2, with 10 bases fitting TRBD1. This CDR3 spans 16 amino acids. Germline CDR1 SGHVS, CDR2 FNYEAQ. V shed 5 bases and J 4 bases; nucleotides not matched to a gene: 10. The CDR3 sequence is CASSPGRGQGIYGYTF. The CDR3 DNA follows: TGTGCCAGCAGCCCCGGCCGGGGACAGGGGATCTATGGCTACACCTTC.

The chain employs TRBV24-1 and TRBJ2-3; tentatively, D is TRBD1 (6 bases). Per the germline V gene, CDR1 is KGHDR and CDR2 is SFDVKD. This CDR3 comprises 15 residues. V was clipped by 3 bases and J by 2 bases, with 11 bases between them. The CDR3 here is CATSDEDSNTDTQYF. CDR3 sequence (DNA): TGTGCCACCAGTGATGAGGACAGCAACACAGATACGCAGTATTTT.

This clone was observed once. The rearrangement links TRBV6-1 to TRBJ1-6; D gene uncertain. With 3 bases removed from V and 0 bases from J, the gap between germline ends came to 6 bases. The CDR3 is made up of 15 amino acids. The germline V gene has CDR1 MNHNS and CDR2 SASEGT. The CDR3 spells CASSDRSSYNSPLHF. The DNA of the CDR3 is TGTGCCAGCAGTGACAGGAGCTCCTATAATTCACCCCTCCACTTT.

The rearrangement links TRBV5-4 to TRBJ1-1, with 7 bases fitting TRBD1. Germline lookup yields CDR1 SGHNT and CDR2 YYREEE (reference sequence). V dropped 2 bases and J dropped 1; count of bases not matched to a gene: 2. The CDR3 extends over 14 amino acids. The CDR3 region has the DNA TGTGCCAGCAGCTTTGACAGGGCGAACACTGAAGCTTTCTTT. It is translated as CASSFDRANTEAFF.

This clone was seen only once. The rearrangement uses TRBV5-5 and TRBJ1-2; the D is unclear. The CDR3 contains 13 residues. Looked up from germline, CDR1 is SGHKS and CDR2 is YYEKEE (reference sequence). Between the trimmed V and J ends, which lost 2 bases and 5 bases, there was a span of 10 bases. The CDR3, as DNA: TGTGCCAGCAGCTTTTACCTGGGGTATGGCTACACCTTC. Translation: CASSFYLGYGYTF. Complete variable domain (other parts from reference TRBV5-5 and TRBJ1-2): DAGVTQSPTHLIKTRGQQVTLRCSPISGHKSVSWYQQVLGQGPQFIFQYYEKEERGRGNFPDRFSARQFPNYSSELNVNALLLGDSALYLCASSFYLGYGYTFGSGTRLTVV.

The V call is TRBV5-1, the J call TRBJ2-2; tentative D call: TRBD1 (5 bases). CDR3 length: 14 amino acids. V lost 8 bases and J lost 2, with 13 bases in between. Germline CDR1 SGHRS, CDR2 YFSETQ. The CDR3 coding sequence is TGCGCCAGTCGTACGACAGTTAACACCGGGGAGCTGTTTTTT. It specifies CASRTTVNTGELFF.

The rearrangement uses TRBV7-9 and TRBJ2-7, with D hard to call. Looked up from germline, CDR1 is SEHNR and CDR2 is FQNEAQ (reference sequence). Trimming shortened V by 4 bases and J by 1 base, and 11 bases separated the two germline ends. This CDR3 has 14 residues. Written as DNA, the CDR3 is TGTGCCAGCAGCTCGCCGGGCCCTTCCTACGAGCAGTACTTC. It translates to CASSSPGPSYEQYF.

The genes are TRBV27 and TRBJ1-5; D call uncertain. Germline-derived CDR1 and CDR2 are MNHEY and SMNVEV (reference sequence). The CDR3 covers 13 residues. Trimming cost V 3 bases and J 7 bases, with 10 bases left between them. The DNA of the CDR3 is TGTGCCAGCAGTTTTACCGAGGAGCAGCCCCAGCATTTT. Its protein product is CASSFTEEQPQHF.

The chain employs TRBV6-5 and TRBJ1-6; 8 bases agree with TRBD1. The CDR3 runs 14 residues. Germline values: CDR1 MNHEY, CDR2 SVGAGI. The V and J ends lost 4 bases and 10 bases, in that order; junction bases with no gene match: 6. The CDR3 loop reads CASSLGQGGSPLHF. The CDR3 nucleotides are TGTGCCAGCAGTTTAGGACAGGGCGGGTCACCCCTCCACTTT.

The chain links TRBV27 to TRBJ1-1, with 9 bases matching TRBD1. The germline V gene has CDR1 MNHEY and CDR2 SMNVEV (reference sequence). The V and J ends lost 2 bases and 3 bases, in that order; junction bases with no gene match: 13. This CDR3 has 18 amino acids. CDR3 region: CASSLGPPQGAWDTEAFF. The DNA for the CDR3 is TGTGCCAGCAGTTTAGGGCCCCCACAGGGGGCATGGGACACTGAAGCTTTCTTT.

The CDR3 reads CASQPGTFYNEQFF. The CDR3 nucleotides read TGTGCCAGTCAACCCGGGACCTTTTACAATGAGCAGTTCTTC. The V gene is TRBV2, the J gene TRBJ2-1; the D call may be TRBD1 or TRBD2 (5 bases each). Germline loops: CDR1 SNHLY, CDR2 FYNNEI. V was clipped by 9 bases and J by 4 bases, with 16 bases between them. This CDR3 has 14 amino acids. The variable domain in full, completed from reference TRBV2 and TRBJ2-1, reads EPEVTQTPSHQVTQMGQEVILRCVPISNHLYFYWYRQILGQKVEFLVSFYNNEISEKSEIFDDQFSVERPDGSNFTLKIRSTKLEDSAMYFCASQPGTFYNEQFFGPGTRLTVL.

This clone was recorded once. The rearrangement joins TRBV21-1 to TRBJ2-7; no DNA check was done on the table's D call, TRBD1. TRBV21-1 is a known pseudogene. The CDR3 covers 15 residues. CDR3 loop: CASSKTVICPYEQYF. In DNA, the CDR3 is TGTGCCAGCAGCAAAACAGTCATCTGCCCCTACGAGCAGTACTTC.

The gene calls are TRBV19 and TRBJ1-6; D is unresolved. The germline gives CDR1 LNHDA, CDR2 SQIVND (reference sequence). The CDR3 is 14 amino acids. V lost 4 bases, J lost 9 bases, and 13 bases lay in between. CDR3 sequence (DNA): TGTGCCAGTAGTACCGCAGGTCTGGGTTCACCCCTCCACTTT. Amino acid sequence: CASSTAGLGSPLHF.

The chain combines TRBV2 with TRBJ1-3; no reliable D call. The V and J ends lost 5 bases and 1 base respectively, with 9 bases between them. Germline V lookup: CDR1 SNHLY, CDR2 FYNNEI. The CDR3 has 14 amino acids. DNA for the CDR3: TGTGCCAGCAGTTTTTGGGCGTCTGGAAACACCATATATTTT. Its translation: CASSFWASGNTIYF.

This chain joins TRBV28 and TRBJ1-5, with D possibly being TRBD1 (5 bases). Per germline, CDR1 MDHEN and CDR2 SYDVKM. With 6 bases removed from V and 7 bases from J, the gap between germline ends came to 16 bases. The CDR3 consists of 14 residues. The CDR3 spells CASREGLSGQPQHF. The CDR3 DNA reads as TGTGCCAGCAGGGAGGGGCTTTCGGGACAGCCCCAGCATTTT.